A single sample gave rise to the 15 T cell receptor beta chains below, sequenced in a study of cytomegalovirus exposure and HLA in healthy donors. PCR was performed using 60 Vbeta and 13 Jbeta primers. Sequencing was performed with immunoSEQ multiplex PCR; in TCRdb, only in-frame clones are kept and a portion is missing. Of roughly 170,000 clones detected, about four fifths appear once; the ten largest clones hold approximately 1.6%. Input material: PBMCs. The receptors shown here come from a male donor in good health and CMV-seronegative.

This clone was seen once. The chain uses TRBV28 and TRBJ1-1; 10 nucleotides match TRBD1. V was clipped by 5 bases and J by 7 bases; unmatched bases: 10. This CDR3 region has 15 residues. CDR1 MDHEN and CDR2 SYDVKM come from the germline V gene. This CDR3 reads CASSITTGGAVEAFF. CDR3 DNA: TGTGCCAGCAGTATAACGACAGGGGGCGCGGTTGAAGCTTTCTTT. The entire variable domain, with the rest obtained from reference TRBV28 and TRBJ1-1, is as follows: DVKVTQSSRYLVKRTGEKVFLECVQDMDHENMFWYRQDPGLGLRLIYFSYDVKMKEKGDIPEGYSVSREKKERFSLILESASTNQTSMYLCASSITTGGAVEAFFGQGTRLTVV.

V and J are TRBV6-4 and TRBJ2-2, with 9 bases fitting TRBD1. The CDR3 sequence is 17 residues long. Germline CDR1 and CDR2: MRHNA and SNTAGT. J gave up 7 bases and V 4 bases, and 13 bases lay outside the gene matches. The DNA of the CDR3 is TGTGCCAGCAGTGCCTTCACAGGGGGCGCACAAAGCGGGGAGCTGTTTTTT. Its protein is CASSAFTGGAQSGELFF.

The chain recombines TRBV5-3 with TRBJ1-2; D is uncertain. TRBV5-3 falls under the ORF class, with uncertain function. The CDR3 loop spans 12 amino acids. V gave up 4 bases and J gave up 7 bases, with 11 bases separating them. The CDR3 is CARSPKASGYTF. DNA of the CDR3: TGTGCCAGAAGCCCGAAGGCTAGTGGCTACACCTTC.

V usage is TRBV28 and J usage is TRBJ1-3, with 8 bases fitting TRBD1. The CDR3 extends over 14 amino acids. V dropped 6 bases and J dropped 7; count of bases not matched to a gene: 8. Per germline, CDR1 MDHEN and CDR2 SYDVKM. The CDR3 DNA follows: TGTGCCAGCAGGACCGGACAGGGCCGGAACACCATATATTTT. It is translated as CASRTGQGRNTIYF.

The chain joins TRBV5-1 to TRBJ1-5; maybe TRBD1 (6 bases). The CDR3 is 13 amino acids. The V end was cut by 5 bases, the J end by 1 base, with 7 bases between. Per germline, CDR1 SGHRS and CDR2 YFSETQ. The CDR3 reads CASSRGSNQPQHF. CDR3 bases: TGCGCCAGCAGTAGGGGGAGCAATCAGCCCCAGCATTTT.

This clone has just a few counts. The rearrangement joins TRBV25-1 to TRBJ2-1; 9 bases map to TRBD2. J gave up 4 bases and V 8 bases, and 6 bases lay outside the gene matches. This CDR3 is 14 amino acids long. Germline CDR1 and CDR2: MGHDK and SYGVNS. The DNA of the CDR3 is TGTGCCAGCGGTGCGGGAGGGCCGTACAATGAGCAGTTCTTC. It is translated as CASGAGGPYNEQFF.

V and J are TRBV25-1 and TRBJ1-2; D ambiguous. CDR1 is MGHDK and CDR2 is SYGVNS in the germline V gene. The CDR3 contains 14 residues. Deletions cut 5 bases from V and 4 bases from J, with 14 bases between. This CDR3 is CASSPRTEVYGYTF. The CDR3 DNA reads TGTGCCAGCAGTCCCCGGACGGAGGTCTATGGCTACACCTTC.

This clone was observed once. The J gene is TRBJ2-6, the V gene TRBV10-3, with TRBD1 matching over 9 bases. With 1 base clipped from V and 1 base from J, the junction kept 8 bases outside the gene matches. CDR3 length: 19 residues. The germline V gene encodes CDR1 ENHRY and CDR2 SYGVKD. CDR3 region: CAISEFAGQGGSGANVLTF. The CDR3 coding sequence is TGTGCCATCAGTGAGTTCGCGGGACAGGGAGGTTCTGGGGCCAACGTCCTGACTTTC.

The chain links TRBV7-6 to TRBJ2-2, with 10 bases fitting TRBD1. CDR1 and CDR2 (germline): SGHVS, FNYEAQ. The CDR3 runs to 15 residues. V was clipped by 3 bases and J by 5 bases; unmatched bases: 3. CDR3 bases: TGTGCCAGCAGCTTGGACAGGGGGAGGACCGGGGAGCTGTTTTTT. It encodes CASSLDRGRTGELFF.

This chain links TRBV9 with TRBJ1-3; D remains ambiguous. In germline, CDR1 is SGDLS, CDR2 YYNGEE. Trimming left V 0 bases short and J 0 bases short, with 4 bases between. The CDR3 length is 14 residues. The CDR3: CASSVAVSGNTIYF. In nucleotides, the CDR3 is TGTGCCAGCAGCGTAGCGGTCTCTGGAAACACCATATATTTT.

The chain has TRBV11-2 and TRBJ1-5, with D unclear. V was shortened by 1 base and J by 5 bases, with 6 bases between the two germline ends. The CDR3 consists of 13 residues. Germline V gene sequence: CDR1 SGHAT, CDR2 FQNNGV. In DNA form, the CDR3 reads TGTGCCAGCAGCTTAGTCCCGGATCAGCCCCAGCATTTT. This gives the protein CASSLVPDQPQHF. The full variable domain, in which reference TRBV11-2 and TRBJ1-5 provide the parts outside the CDR3, is EAGVAQSPRYKIIEKRQSVAFWCNPISGHATLYWYQQILGQGPKLLIQFQNNGVVDDSQLPKDRFSAERLKGVDSTLKIQPAKLEDSAVYLCASSLVPDQPQHFGDGTRLSIL.

This clone was counted once. V and J are TRBV5-1 and TRBJ2-1, with D perhaps matching TRBD1 (7 bases). The ends were cut back, 5 bases at V and 10 bases at J, with 22 bases in the middle. CDR3 length: 15 amino acids. Germline lookup yields CDR1 SGHRS and CDR2 YFSETQ. The CDR3 region has the DNA TGCGCCAGCAGTTTGTTGGGGGAGCAGGGGGGAGAGCAGTTCTTC. Its protein is CASSLLGEQGGEQFF.

This clone was counted a single time. The chain links TRBV11-2 to TRBJ1-1; D is possibly TRBD1 (5 bases). Deletions cut 8 bases from V and 0 bases from J, with 13 bases between. Germline CDR1 SGHAT, CDR2 FQNNGV. The CDR3 covers 14 residues. CDR3 protein: CASQEGYLNTEAFF. CDR3 DNA sequence: TGTGCCAGCCAGGAGGGGTACTTGAACACTGAAGCTTTCTTT.

This clone appeared a single time. The V call is TRBV28, the J call TRBJ2-6; 13 positions agree with TRBD2. The V gene end was trimmed by 7 bases and the J gene end by 2 bases; junction bases not matched to a gene: 20. CDR1 is MDHEN and CDR2 is SYDVKM in the germline V gene. The CDR3 consists of 22 residues. In DNA form, the CDR3 reads TGTGCCAGCACAAAGGGGGACCCGCCGGGACTAGCGGGATTAACTGGGGCCAACGTCCTGACTTTC. It specifies CASTKGDPPGLAGLTGANVLTF.

V gene TRBV7-2 combines with J gene TRBJ2-2; the D is unclear. From germline, CDR1 is SGHTA and CDR2 FQGNSA. V dropped 2 bases and J dropped 2 bases, with 12 bases sitting between them. The CDR3 consists of 16 residues. CDR3 in amino acids: CASSLSLGKNTGELFF. The CDR3 DNA reads as TGTGCCAGCAGCTTAAGTCTAGGAAAAAACACCGGGGAGCTGTTTTTT. Full variable domain (missing parts from reference TRBV7-2 and TRBJ2-2): GAGVSQSPSNKVTEKGKDVELRCDPISGHTALYWYRQSLGQGLEFLIYFQGNSAPDKSGLPSDRFSAERTGGSVSTLTIQRTQQEDSAVYLCASSLSLGKNTGELFFGEGSRLTVL.